The 26 T cell receptor beta chains presented below share a single source sample, sequenced in a study of cytomegalovirus exposure and HLA in healthy donors. The primer mix had 60 Vbeta and 13 Jbeta primers. Repertoires were generated with immunoSEQ multiplex PCR, while TCRdb's copy carries only in-frame clones and drops some. Of some 150,000 clones in the sample, about 60% are singletons; the top ten hold roughly 7%. Sequencing used PBMCs. The source is a woman aged 60 to 75 in good health and CMV-seropositive.

V is TRBV21-1 and J is TRBJ1-4; the table's D call, TRBD1, was not checked against the DNA. TRBV21-1 is listed as a pseudogene. The CDR3 loop spans 16 amino acids. CDR3 in amino acids: CASSAVWGTGREKLFF. CDR3 DNA sequence: TGTGCCAGCAGCGCGGTGTGGGGGACAGGGAGGGAAAAACTGTTTTTT.

The chain employs TRBV5-4 and TRBJ1-2; D is possibly TRBD1 (6 bases). CDR1 SGHNT and CDR2 YYREEE come from the germline V gene (reference sequence). CDR3 length: 16 amino acids. The V end was cut by 4 bases, the J end by 4 bases, with 20 bases between. CDR3 protein: CASSPYGGRPGYGYTF. The CDR3 region has the DNA TGTGCCAGCAGCCCATACGGGGGGCGTCCGGGCTATGGCTACACCTTC.

The chain carries TRBV7-2 and TRBJ1-5, with 7 bases matching TRBD1. J gave up 6 bases and V 4 bases, and 15 bases lay outside the gene matches. From germline, CDR1 is SGHTA and CDR2 FQGNSA. This CDR3 spans 17 amino acids. DNA of the CDR3: TGTGCCAGCAGCTCGCCCAAAGGGGGCAGGGGGAGTCAGCCCCAGCATTTT. This gives the protein CASSSPKGGRGSQPQHF.

V is TRBV15 and J is TRBJ1-5; tentative D call: TRBD1 (5 bases). V lost 0 bases and J lost 6, with 9 bases in between. The CDR3 is 14 amino acids. Germline V gene lookup returns CDR1 LNHNV and CDR2 YYDKDF (reference sequence). The CDR3 spells CATSRETGGQPQHF. The CDR3 DNA follows: TGTGCCACCAGCAGAGAAACGGGGGGTCAGCCCCAGCATTTT.

In its sample, this clone was seen once. The chain recombines TRBV28 with TRBJ2-7; D uncertain. CDR1 is MDHEN, CDR2 SYDVKM, per germline. The CDR3 covers 13 residues. V was cut by 3 bases and J by 3 bases, with 9 bases left in between. The CDR3 bases are TGTGCCAGCAGTTTCGAGTCCGTCTACGAGCAGTACTTC. This codes for CASSFESVYEQYF.

V and J are TRBV4-3 and TRBJ2-5, with 10 bases that match TRBD2. The J call is uncertain, as TRBJ2-7 better fits the DNA end. CDR3 length: 15 amino acids. CDR1 is LGHNA and CDR2 is YSLEER in the germline V gene. CDR3 nucleotides: TGCGCCAGCAGTCCGAAAGCGGGAGGGCCCTACGAGCAGTACTTC. Translating gives CASSPKAGGPYEQYF.

This clone came up a few times. This rearrangement joins TRBV5-4 to TRBJ2-2; 8 nucleotides agree with TRBD1. CDR1 is SGHNT and CDR2 is YYREEE in the germline V gene (reference sequence). The J segment lost 6 bases and the V segment lost 3 bases, leaving 10 bases of the junction unmatched. The CDR3 has 16 residues. CDR3 sequence: CASSSHLLQGAGELFF. CDR3 in DNA: TGTGCCAGCAGCTCCCACCTCCTACAGGGGGCCGGGGAGCTGTTTTTT. Based on the CDR3 plus reference TRBV5-4 and TRBJ2-2, the full variable domain is ETGVTQSPTHLIKTRGQQVTLRCSSQSGHNTVSWYQQALGQGPQFIFQYYREEENGRGNFPPRFSGLQFPNYSSELNVNALELDDSALYLCASSSHLLQGAGELFFGEGSRLTVL.

In this sample, this clone turned up a few times. The chain recombines TRBV28 with TRBJ2-2; 16 bases line up with TRBD2. The CDR3 totals 17 residues. Germline trimming cut 5 bases from V and 5 bases from J; bases unmatched to any gene: 5. Germline values: CDR1 MDHEN, CDR2 SYDVKM. The CDR3 loop is CASSPGLAGGKTGELFF. For the CDR3, the DNA is TGTGCCAGCAGTCCGGGACTAGCGGGAGGGAAAACCGGGGAGCTGTTTTTT. Combining the CDR3 with reference TRBV28 and TRBJ2-2 gives the whole variable domain DVKVTQSSRYLVKRTGEKVFLECVQDMDHENMFWYRQDPGLGLRLIYFSYDVKMKEKGDIPEGYSVSREKKERFSLILESASTNQTSMYLCASSPGLAGGKTGELFFGEGSRLTVL.

The chain carries TRBV9 and TRBJ2-5; D unresolved. Germline loops: CDR1 SGDLS, CDR2 YYNGEE. CDR3 length equals 12 residues. V lost 3 bases to trimming and J lost 2 bases, with 5 bases between them. As DNA, the CDR3 is TGTGCCAGCAGCGCCGGGCAAGAGACCCAGTACTTC. This sequence encodes CASSAGQETQYF.

This clone was detected only a few times. The V and J genes are TRBV4-1 and TRBJ1-4; possible D gene TRBD1, 6 bases. Trimming stripped 1 base from V and 1 base from J, with 10 bases between. Germline-derived CDR1 and CDR2 are MGHRA and YSYEKL. There are 16 residues in the CDR3. CDR3 protein: CASSQGRGGTNEKLFF. Here the CDR3 DNA reads TGCGCCAGCAGCCAAGGCAGGGGTGGAACTAATGAAAAACTGTTTTTT.

This chain links TRBV2 with TRBJ2-6, with D unclear. Germline V gives CDR1 SNHLY, CDR2 FYNNEI. This CDR3 has 15 amino acids. V lost 2 bases and J lost 1, with 6 bases in between. The CDR3 loop reads CASSELMSGANVLTF. In nucleotides, the CDR3 is TGTGCCAGCAGTGAACTTATGTCTGGGGCCAACGTCCTGACTTTC.

This sequence joins TRBV7-2 and TRBJ2-7, with 7 bases lining up with TRBD1. J lost 0 bases, V lost 5 bases, and 4 bases had no gene match. The CDR3 runs to 14 residues. Germline CDR1 and CDR2: SGHTA and FQGNSA. CDR3 protein: CASSRGQYSYEQYF. Here the CDR3 DNA reads TGTGCCAGCAGCAGGGGACAGTACTCCTACGAGCAGTACTTC.

The chain employs TRBV29-1 and TRBJ2-5; 12 nucleotides line up with TRBD1. Near its end, the DNA agrees better with TRBJ2-7, so the J call may be wrong. CDR1 and CDR2 from the germline V gene are SQVTM and ANQGSEA. The CDR3 is made up of 14 amino acids. The CDR3 sequence: CSAVPGQGAYEQYF. For the CDR3, the DNA is TGCAGCGCCGTACCGGGACAGGGGGCGTACGAGCAGTACTTC.

The genes are TRBV20-1 and TRBJ2-1; no firm D call. In germline, CDR1 is DFQATT, CDR2 SNEGSKA (reference sequence). CDR3 length: 10 residues. Trimming took 6 bases from V and 8 from J, leaving 8 bases between them. CDR3 DNA sequence: TGCAGTGCGGAGCTTGATGAGCAGTTCTTC. This encodes CSAELDEQFF.

This clone was found a few times. This chain uses TRBV10-1 with TRBJ2-3; TRBD2 might be the D (6 bases). V was trimmed by 4 bases and J by 4 bases, leaving 12 bases between them. CDR1 and CDR2 from the germline V gene are WNHNN and SYGVQD (reference sequence). This CDR3 has 14 amino acids. The CDR3 protein is CASSVEGSADTQYF. Here the CDR3 DNA reads TGCGCCAGCAGTGTGGAGGGATCTGCAGATACGCAGTATTTT.

The V gene is TRBV21-1, the J gene TRBJ2-1; the D call TRBD2 from the table was never checked on the DNA. TRBV21-1 is designated a pseudogene. The CDR3 spans 17 residues. The CDR3 DNA is TGTGCCAGCAGCATCCTCTTAGCTAGCGGGAGAGACAATGAGCAGTTCTTC. It specifies CASSILLASGRDNEQFF.

The chain joins TRBV28 to TRBJ1-1, with 7 nucleotides matching TRBD1. Germline V gives CDR1 MDHEN, CDR2 SYDVKM. V lost 0 bases, J lost 1 base, and 5 bases stayed unmatched. The CDR3 consists of 16 residues. Here the CDR3 DNA reads TGTGCCAGCAGTTTATGGCCGGACAGGACGAACACTGAAGCTTTCTTT. The encoded protein is CASSLWPDRTNTEAFF. Based on the CDR3 plus reference TRBV28 and TRBJ1-1, the full variable domain is DVKVTQSSRYLVKRTGEKVFLECVQDMDHENMFWYRQDPGLGLRLIYFSYDVKMKEKGDIPEGYSVSREKKERFSLILESASTNQTSMYLCASSLWPDRTNTEAFFGQGTRLTVV.

The V and J genes are TRBV9 and TRBJ2-3, with 8 bases that match TRBD2. The CDR3 totals 15 residues. Germline V gives CDR1 SGDLS, CDR2 YYNGEE. Trimming took 5 bases from V and 0 from J; bases not matched to a gene: 5. Written as DNA, the CDR3 is TGTGCCAGCAGTATAGCGGGAAGTAGCACAGATACGCAGTATTTT. It translates to CASSIAGSSTDTQYF. Full variable domain (missing parts from reference TRBV9 and TRBJ2-3): DSGVTQTPKHLITATGQRVTLRCSPRSGDLSVYWYQQSLDQGLQFLIQYYNGEERAKGNILERFSAQQFPDLHSELNLSSLELGDSALYFCASSIAGSSTDTQYFGPGTRLTVL.

This clone was seen only a few times. The chain links TRBV28 to TRBJ1-1; 8 bases map to TRBD1. This CDR3 region has 16 residues. CDR1 and CDR2 from the germline V gene are MDHEN and SYDVKM. V lost 6 bases, J lost 3 bases, and 12 bases stayed unmatched. CDR3 protein: CASSPLGQGAYTEAFF. For the CDR3, the DNA is TGTGCCAGCAGCCCCCTCGGTCAGGGGGCCTACACTGAAGCTTTCTTT.

The rearrangement links TRBV15 to TRBJ2-3; TRBD2 matches 8 bases. The V gene's germline CDR1 is LNHNV and CDR2 YYDKDF (reference sequence). With 1 base clipped from V and 2 bases from J, the junction kept 8 bases outside the gene matches. The CDR3 runs to 17 residues. This chain's CDR3 is CATSRAFSGGITDTQYF. CDR3 coding DNA: TGTGCCACCAGCAGAGCCTTCTCGGGAGGGATCACAGATACGCAGTATTTT. The full variable domain, with the rest looked up from reference TRBV15 and TRBJ2-3, is DAMVIQNPRYQVTQFGKPVTLSCSQTLNHNVMYWYQQKSSQAPKLLFHYYDKDFNNEADTPDNFQSRRPNTSFCFLDIRSPGLGDTAMYLCATSRAFSGGITDTQYFGPGTRLTVL.

The chain uses TRBV9 and TRBJ2-7; 10 bases are shared with TRBD2. Trimming took 4 bases from V and 2 from J; bases not matched to a gene: 6. CDR1 SGDLS and CDR2 YYNGEE come from the germline V gene. The CDR3 has 15 amino acids. The CDR3 spells CASSPLAGDPYEQYF. CDR3 coding DNA: TGTGCCAGCAGCCCGCTAGCGGGAGACCCCTACGAGCAGTACTTC.

This chain connects TRBV7-3 to TRBJ2-1; 11 positions agree with TRBD1. V was clipped by 2 bases and J by 6 bases; unmatched bases: 0. This CDR3 has 14 residues. Germline loops: CDR1 SGHTA, CDR2 FQGTGA. CDR3 residues: CASSLGTGGNEQFF. The CDR3 DNA reads TGTGCCAGCAGCTTAGGGACAGGGGGCAATGAGCAGTTCTTC. Full variable domain (rest looked up from reference TRBV7-3 and TRBJ2-1): GAGVSQTPSNKVTEKGKYVELRCDPISGHTALYWYRQSLGQGPEFLIYFQGTGAADDSGLPNDRFFAVRPEGSVSTLKIQRTERGDSAVYLCASSLGTGGNEQFFGPGTRLTVL.

This clone has a single count. CDR3 DNA: TGCGCCAGCAGCATCGGAGCTGGGGCTACTGAAGCTTTCTTT. Its translation: CASSIGAGATEAFF. This chain joins TRBV5-1 and TRBJ1-1, with a possible D match to TRBD1 (5 bases). Germline V CDR1 and CDR2: SGHRS, YFSETQ. This CDR3 spans 14 amino acids. V was shortened by 4 bases and J by 5 bases, with 15 bases between the two germline ends.

V and J are TRBV9 and TRBJ2-7, with 9 bases aligning to TRBD1. Trimming took 2 bases from V and 5 from J; bases not matched to a gene: 8. The CDR3 consists of 15 residues. The V gene's germline CDR1 is SGDLS and CDR2 YYNGEE. This CDR3 reads CASSVGPGQGDEQYF. The CDR3 DNA reads as TGTGCCAGCAGCGTGGGTCCGGGACAGGGTGACGAGCAGTACTTC.

This clone was counted a few times. The chain is built from TRBV5-1 and TRBJ2-7, with 9 positions matching TRBD1. The CDR3 covers 17 residues. The trim removed 4 bases at V and 2 bases at J, leaving 13 bases unmatched. CDR1 and CDR2 from the germline V gene are SGHRS and YFSETQ. The CDR3 nucleotides read TGCGCCAGCAGCGTCCAAACCGGGACAGGGAACCCCTACGAGCAGTACTTC. It yields the protein CASSVQTGTGNPYEQYF.

This clone has just one count. This chain joins TRBV25-1 and TRBJ1-2; D is possibly TRBD1 (5 bases). This CDR3 has 13 amino acids. Germline CDR1 MGHDK, CDR2 SYGVNS. Trimming pared 5 bases from V and 0 bases from J, leaving 7 bases between. CDR3 sequence reads: CASSTGSNYGYTF. The CDR3 bases are TGTGCCAGCAGTACAGGTTCTAACTATGGCTACACCTTC.